This is a list of T cell receptor delta chains from one sample in a study of Vδ1+ human thymocytes. TCRdb called clones from the multiplex PCR reads again using CATT. The data show around 20,000 delta-chain clones, roughly 8% seen once. Sequencing was carried out using Vdelta1+ gamma-delta thymocytes from the thymus. The receptors originated from a child in the first two years of life who had congenital heart surgery. Both conserved end residues are part of each CDR3. A D gene is named only where the DNA matches it firmly. Some rows have no size entry. The others give once, few or many, or a class for an expanded clone.

J gene	clone size	D gene	CDR3 length	V gene	CDR3 DNA	CDR3 protein
TRDJ1	NA	NA	15	TRDV1	TGTGCTCTTGGGGAACTATTGGCCCGCACCGATAAACTCATCTTT	CALGELLARTDKLIF
TRDJ1	NA	TRDD3	18	TRDV1	TGTGCTCTTGGGGATCCCCTGTACCTAGGGGGATACACCGATAAACTCATCTTT	CALGDPLYLGGYTDKLIF
TRDJ1	NA	NA	12	TRDV2	TGTGCCTGTGACACCGGAGGGGACAGGGTCATCTTT	CACDTGGDRVIF
TRDJ1	NA	TRDD3	13	TRDV3	TGTGCCTTGTACTGGGGGATTTGTGAGGAACTCATCTTT	CALYWGICEELIF
TRDJ1	NA	TRDD3	20	TRDV1	TGTGCTCTTGGGGAACTTAGGACTACGGGGTGGGGGACCTACACCGATAAACCCATCTTT	CALGELRTTGWGTYTDKPIF
TRDJ1	few	NA	16	TRDV1	TGTGCTCTTGGGGAAATATACTCTCCCTACACCGATAAACTCATCTTT	CALGEIYSPYTDKLIF
TRDJ1	few	TRDD3	20	TRDV1	TGTGCTCTTGGGGAGCTCCCGCCTACGATACTGGGGGATACGGGCGATAAACTCATCTTT	CALGELPPTILGDTGDKLIF
TRDJ1	NA	TRDD3	22	TRDV1	TGTGCTCTTGGGGAACCTGTCACCTCCTACCCTACTGGGGGATACCACGGCGATAAACTCATCTTT	CALGEPVTSYPTGGYHGDKLIF
TRDJ1	NA	TRDD3	18	TRDV2	TGTGCCTGTGACCACCACTGGGGGATACTCCCCGACACCGATAAACTCATCTTT	CACDHHWGILPDTDKLIF
TRDJ1	NA	TRDD3	17	TRDV1	TGTGCTCTTGGGGAACTTCTATGGGGGATACGACCCGATAAACTCATCTTT	CALGELLWGIRPDKLIF
TRDJ1	few	TRDD3	22	TRDV1	TGTGCTCTTGGGAAAAGGGCCTCCCCTTTCACTGGGGGATACGGAAGCACCGATAAACTCATCTTT	CALGKRASPFTGGYGSTDKLIF
TRDJ1	few	TRDD3	26	TRDV1	TGTGCTCTTGGGGAACCTGGGGCTTTCTGGATACTGGGGGATACGTTCTATGGCCTTGAGACCGATAAACTCATCTTT	CALGEPGAFWILGDTFYGLETDKLIF
TRDJ1	NA	TRDD3	17	TRDV1	TGTGCTCTTGGGGAGCGGGGATACCCGGCCTACACCGATAAACTCATCTTT	CALGERGYPAYTDKLIF
TRDJ1	NA	NA	19	TRDV1	TGTGCTCTTGGGGTCAATCGAGGGTGGGGATCGAAGTACACCGATAAACTCATCTTT	CALGVNRGWGSKYTDKLIF
TRDJ1	few	NA	21	TRDV1	TGTGCTCTTGGGGAACTCGGATCTTTCCTCCTGGGAAATTCGAGGGGTCTTAAACTCATCTTT	CALGELGSFLLGNSRGLKLIF
TRDJ1	few	TRDD3	19	TRDV1	TGTGCTCTCGGACCGGCGTTCTGGGGGATAGGGGGGCACACCGATAAACTCATCTTT	CALGPAFWGIGGHTDKLIF
TRDJ1	NA	TRDD3	18	TRDV1	TGTGCTCTTGGGGGCCGAGACAGCCCACTCTGGGGGATCCGAGGACTCATCTTT	CALGGRDSPLWGIRGLIF
TRDJ1	few	TRDD3	19	TRDV1	TGTGCTCTTGGGGACGTCCGAATACTGGGGGATACGGGAACCGATAAACTCATCTTT	CALGDVRILGDTGTDKLIF
TRDJ1	few	NA	18	TRDV1	TGTGCTCTTGGGGAACTAGTCTCGAGGGGGGGAAGGCCCGATAAACTCATCTTT	CALGELVSRGGRPDKLIF
TRDJ1	few	TRDD3	20	TRDV1	TGTGCTCTTGGGGAACTCTCTGGGGGAGATACGCCATGTTACACCGATAAACTCATCTTT	CALGELSGGDTPCYTDKLIF
TRDJ1	few	NA	14	TRDV1	TGTGCTCTTGGGGAAGGGGGGCTTCCCGATAAACTCATCTTT	CALGEGGLPDKLIF
TRDJ1	few	NA	14	TRDV1	TGTGCTCTCCTAGGAGGCGTATACCGGGTTAAACTCATCTTT	CALLGGVYRVKLIF
TRDJ2	NA	TRDD3	17	TRDV1	TGTGCTCTTGGGGAAACTTCCCCGGGGGATACCACAGCACAACTCTTCTTT	CALGETSPGDTTAQLFF
TRDJ3	NA	TRDD3	17	TRDV2	TGTGCCTGCGTGTTTGGTGGGGGACAGCGGGACACCCGACAGATGTTTTTC	CACVFGGGQRDTRQMFF
TRDJ1	few	TRDD3	20	TRDV1	TGTGCTCTTGGGGAAAGAACGTTGGTACTGGGGGTCACGTACACCGATAAACTCATCTTT	CALGERTLVLGVTYTDKLIF
TRDJ1	NA	TRDD3	16	TRDV2	TGTGCCTGTGACACTGTACTGGGGGATGCAACCGATAAACTCATCTTT	CACDTVLGDATDKLIF
TRDJ1	NA	NA	15	TRDV1	TGTGCTCTTGGGGAACCTATCCTCTACACCGATAAACTCATCTTT	CALGEPILYTDKLIF
TRDJ1	few	NA	18	TRDV1	TGTGCTCTTGGGAAGCGATCCCCTTATACTACCCGACCCGATAAACTCATCTTT	CALGKRSPYTTRPDKLIF